The subject of this entry is one TCR beta chain. This specimen comes from a study of blood T cell repertoires in COVID-19. Looking at the study overall: Acute and convalescent COVID-19 specimens originated in the United States, Italy and Spain.

Clones were sequenced by immunoSEQ multiplex PCR, and TCRdb holds only the in-frame ones, with some missing. Counted here are more than 45,000 clones, about nine tenths occurring once; the ten biggest clones make up roughly 7.7%. This CDR3 has 16 residues. CDR1 and CDR2 (germline): LNHDA, SQIVND (reference sequence). Unmatched junction bases numbered 11, after V lost 4 bases and J lost 4 bases. The V gene is TRBV19, the J gene TRBJ2-5, with 8 bases identical to TRBD2. The origin of this receptor is a woman in her seventies with active COVID-19. The source material was peripheral blood. The CDR3 loop reads CASSRLAGEVGETQYF. Written as DNA, the CDR3 is TGTGCCAGTAGTAGGCTAGCGGGCGAAGTGGGAGAGACCCAGTACTTC.